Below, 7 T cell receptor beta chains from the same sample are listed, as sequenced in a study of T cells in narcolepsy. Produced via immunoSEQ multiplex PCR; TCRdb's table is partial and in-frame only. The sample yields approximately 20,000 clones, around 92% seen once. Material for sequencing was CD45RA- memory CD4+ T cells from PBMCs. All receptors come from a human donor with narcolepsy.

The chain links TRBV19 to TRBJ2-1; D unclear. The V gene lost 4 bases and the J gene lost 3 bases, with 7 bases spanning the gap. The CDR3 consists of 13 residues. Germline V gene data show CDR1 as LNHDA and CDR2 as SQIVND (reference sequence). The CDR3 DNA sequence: TGTGCCAGTAGTACAGAATACTACAATGAGCAGTTCTTC. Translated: CASSTEYYNEQFF.

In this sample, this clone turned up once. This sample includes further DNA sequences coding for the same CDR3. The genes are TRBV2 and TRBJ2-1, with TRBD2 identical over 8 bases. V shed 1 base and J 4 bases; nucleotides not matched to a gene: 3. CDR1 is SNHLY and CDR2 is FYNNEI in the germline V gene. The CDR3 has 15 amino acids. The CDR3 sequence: CASSEGLAGYNEQFF. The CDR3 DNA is TGTGCCAGCAGTGAAGGGCTAGCGGGTTACAATGAGCAGTTCTTC.

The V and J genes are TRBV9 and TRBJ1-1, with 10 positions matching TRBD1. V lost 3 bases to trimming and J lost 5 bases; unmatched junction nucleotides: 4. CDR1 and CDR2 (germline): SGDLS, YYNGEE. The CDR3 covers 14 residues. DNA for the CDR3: TGTGCCAGCAGCGCTGGACAGGGGGATACTGAAGCTTTCTTT. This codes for CASSAGQGDTEAFF.

CDR3 region: CASSFGTVYEQYF. DNA for the CDR3: TGTGCCAGCAGCTTCGGGACAGTATACGAGCAGTACTTC. The chain combines TRBV5-4 with TRBJ2-7; the match to TRBD1 covers 7 bases. Germline CDR1 reads SGHNT; CDR2 reads YYREEE (reference sequence). V dropped 2 bases and J dropped 4; count of bases not matched to a gene: 3. This CDR3 contains 13 residues.

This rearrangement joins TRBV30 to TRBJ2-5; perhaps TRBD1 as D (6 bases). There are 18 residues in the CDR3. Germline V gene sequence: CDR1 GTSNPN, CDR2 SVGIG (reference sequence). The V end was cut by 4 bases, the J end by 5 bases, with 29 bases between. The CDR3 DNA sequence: TGTGCCTGGACGAGGGGGTCTCGGTCGGCCCGGACTCACGAGACCCAGTACTTC. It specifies CAWTRGSRSARTHETQYF.

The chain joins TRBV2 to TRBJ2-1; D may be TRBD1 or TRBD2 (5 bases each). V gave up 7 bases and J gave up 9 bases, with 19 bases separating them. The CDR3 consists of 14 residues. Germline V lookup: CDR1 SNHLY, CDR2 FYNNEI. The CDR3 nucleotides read TGTGCCAGCACCCCCCGGGGATCCCAGGGTGAGCAGTTCTTC. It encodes CASTPRGSQGEQFF.

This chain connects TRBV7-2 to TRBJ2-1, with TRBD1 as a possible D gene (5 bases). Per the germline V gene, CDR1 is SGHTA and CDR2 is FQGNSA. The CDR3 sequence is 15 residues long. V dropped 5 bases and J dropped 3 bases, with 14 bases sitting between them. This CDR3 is CASSTWGGNYNEQFF. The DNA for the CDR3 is TGTGCCAGCAGCACGTGGGGCGGCAACTACAATGAGCAGTTCTTC.